This T cell receptor beta chain was identified in a study of beta chain features in type 1 diabetes (dated by TCRdb to the late 2010s). Study-level background: Mean age, gender distribution, total cell number and subset yield did not differ between patients and healthy donors. The study compared the TCRB repertoires of sorted circulating CD4+ T cell subsets in recently diagnosed type 1 diabetes patients with those in matched healthy donors. A total of roughly 110 million sorted cells were examined across all samples, and the number of cells per subset was strongly correlated with RNA yield. Regulatory and stem cell-like memory subsets were isolated from only 8 patients and roughly eight healthy donors, whereas naive and central memory subsets came from all 28 donors. Points the paper makes about the study in general: Because cDNA was sequenced instead of genomic DNA, highly expressing activated cells could be over-represented, though the groups showed no difference in activation or CD3 levels. A moderate but significant shortening of TCRB CDR3 length was observed in type 1 diabetes patients in all four CD4+ subsets. Because the HLA sub-analyses included only small numbers of individuals, any influence of HLA type on TCRB rearrangement was left unresolved. Fewer insertions and more nucleotide deletions at VDJ recombination sites were observed in patients with type 1 diabetes, implying thymic rearrangement abnormalities. The naive, central memory and regulatory TCRB repertoires appeared to resemble one another more closely among patients than among healthy donors. PCR might favor shorter templates, but patient and control samples were amplified and corrected together, so any skew would affect both groups equally.

The entire isolated RNA was reverse transcribed using the High Capacity cDNA Reverse Transcription Kit, and thus expressed TCRB transcripts were sequenced. Deep immunoSEQ sequencing was performed on naive, central memory and regulatory T cell samples, with an average of roughly 3.5 million total reads per sample. Sorted cells were lysed in RLT buffer and RNA was extracted with DNase-treated RNeasy Micro or Mini kits, depending on cell number. Each cell subset was processed on its own to prevent cross-contamination, while patient and healthy donor samples were processed together. The immunoSEQ multiplex PCR was used to amplify TCRB sequences from cDNA, generating 87-bp fragments that spanned the CDR3 region. The amplicons were sequenced using the Illumina HiSeq platform. Under the source paper's analysis protocol: PCR bias was corrected computationally using synthetic template baselines, and reads within Hamming distance 2 were collapsed, with unmergeable singletons discarded. Reads were aligned to IMGT to assign V, D and J genes, CDR3 length, and insertions or deletions at six rearrangement sites. Clonotype counts were normalized to sorted cell number within each subset before computing true diversity and Gini coefficients with the tcR R package. The overlap coefficient, calculated on TCRB nucleotide sequences, was used to measure repertoire sharing. As a proxy for the pre-selection repertoire, out-of-frame TCRB sequences from naive cells were analyzed. The table comes from immuneACCESS by way of TCRdb, which keeps in-frame sequences with V and J called. Part of the clones is missing from these tables; in studies checked, under half for an unresolved V gene and the rest for unknown reasons. The DNA gave D and trimming, while V, J and clone size come from that table. Recorded for this sample are 900,000 or so clones; around a sixth of them occurred a single time. The ten largest clones add up to 0.023% of the sample.

Each donor gave one peripheral blood draw, averaging around 0.11 L, which was collected into heparinised tubes. A BD FACSAria II and a panel including CD45RO, CCR7, CD25, CD127, CD95 and CD27 were used to sort naive, central memory, regulatory and stem cell-like memory CD4+ T cells. Every sorted population had a purity above 95%. PBMCs were isolated right away by Lymphoprep density gradient centrifugation and were stained directly, without culture. Samples were stained and sorted in pairs, with one healthy donor and one patient per experiment, so that batch effects were minimized. This clone was detected only a few times. This receptor's antigen is unknown. It has no much larger one-base neighbor in the sample; base qualities were not kept. The TCR originated in a woman aged 18-29 years in good health. Sequencing used naive CD4+ T cells from blood. The sample's cell subset or site label, decoded: true naive CD4+ T cells.

The CDR3 is CASSLVQGPYNEQFF. In nucleotide form, the sequence is TGCGCCAGCAGCTTGGTACAGGGACCTTACAATGAGCAGTTCTTC. The rearrangement combines TRBV5-1 with TRBJ2-1, with a weak D call of TRBD1 (6 bases match). Based on the germline V gene, the CDR1 and CDR2 sequences are SGHRS and YFSETQ. From cysteine to phenylalanine, the CDR3 is 15 amino acids long. CDR3 DNA only is kept here, 45 bases in frame from base 1. Relative to germline, V is 0 bases shorter and J is 4 bases shorter, with 11 bases between their ends. Beyond the CDR3, the reference TRBV5-1 and TRBJ2-1 genes provide the residues; the full variable domain reads: KAGVTQTPRYLIKTRGQQVTLSCSPISGHRSVSWYQQTPGQGLQFLFEYFSETQRNKGNFPGRFSGRQFSNSRSEMNVSTLELGDSALYLCASSLVQGPYNEQFFGPGTRLTVL.